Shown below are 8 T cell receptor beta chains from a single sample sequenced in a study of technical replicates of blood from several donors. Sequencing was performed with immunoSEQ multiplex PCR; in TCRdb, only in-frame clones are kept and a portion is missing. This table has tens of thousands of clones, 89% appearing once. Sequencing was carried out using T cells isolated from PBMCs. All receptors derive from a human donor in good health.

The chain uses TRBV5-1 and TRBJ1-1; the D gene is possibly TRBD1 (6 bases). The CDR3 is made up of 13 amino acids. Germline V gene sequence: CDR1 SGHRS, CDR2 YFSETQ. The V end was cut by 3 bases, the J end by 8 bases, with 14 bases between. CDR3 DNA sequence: TGCGCCAGCAGCTGGGGAGACAGGAGAGAAGCTTTCTTT. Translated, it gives CASSWGDRREAFF.

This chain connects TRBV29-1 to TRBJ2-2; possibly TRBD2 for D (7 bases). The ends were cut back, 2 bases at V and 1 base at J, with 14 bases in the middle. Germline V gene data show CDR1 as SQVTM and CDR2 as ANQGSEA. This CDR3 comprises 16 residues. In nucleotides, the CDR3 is TGCAGCGTTGAATTGGGGGGGCAGGAGAACACCGGGGAGCTGTTTTTT. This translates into CSVELGGQENTGELFF.

The CDR3 reads CASSLETALMNTEAFF. Written as DNA, the CDR3 is TGTGCCAGCAGCTTAGAGACAGCTCTAATGAACACTGAAGCTTTCTTT. J is TRBJ1-1 and V is TRBV5-4, with a tentative D call TRBD1 (5 bases). Germline values: CDR1 SGHNT, CDR2 YYREEE (reference sequence). Trimming left V 2 bases short and J 0 bases short, with 14 bases between. The CDR3 loop spans 16 amino acids.

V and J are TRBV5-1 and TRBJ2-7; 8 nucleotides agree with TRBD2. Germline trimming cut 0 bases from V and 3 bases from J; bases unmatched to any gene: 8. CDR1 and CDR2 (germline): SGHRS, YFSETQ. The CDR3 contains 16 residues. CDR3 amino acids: CASSLGTGGSLYEQYF. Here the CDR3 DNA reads TGCGCCAGCAGCTTGGGGACGGGAGGGAGCCTCTACGAGCAGTACTTC.

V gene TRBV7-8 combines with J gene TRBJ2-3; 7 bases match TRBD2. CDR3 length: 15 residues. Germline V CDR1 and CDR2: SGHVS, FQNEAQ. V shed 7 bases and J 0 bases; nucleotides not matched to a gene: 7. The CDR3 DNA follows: TGTGCCAGCACCGTATATAGCGGGAGCACAGATACGCAGTATTTT. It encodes CASTVYSGSTDTQYF.

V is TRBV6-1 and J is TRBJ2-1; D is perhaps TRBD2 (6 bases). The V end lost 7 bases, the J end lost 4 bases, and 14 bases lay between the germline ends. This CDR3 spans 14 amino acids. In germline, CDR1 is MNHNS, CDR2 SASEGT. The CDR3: CASIPSGHYNEQFF. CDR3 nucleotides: TGTGCCAGCATCCCAAGCGGGCATTACAATGAGCAGTTCTTC.

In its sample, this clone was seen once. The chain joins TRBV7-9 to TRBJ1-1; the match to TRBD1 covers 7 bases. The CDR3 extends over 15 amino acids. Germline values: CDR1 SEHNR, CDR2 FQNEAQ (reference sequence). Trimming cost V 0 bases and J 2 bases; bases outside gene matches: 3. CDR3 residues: CASSLARGTNTEAFF. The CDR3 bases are TGTGCCAGCAGCTTAGCCAGGGGGACTAACACTGAAGCTTTCTTT.

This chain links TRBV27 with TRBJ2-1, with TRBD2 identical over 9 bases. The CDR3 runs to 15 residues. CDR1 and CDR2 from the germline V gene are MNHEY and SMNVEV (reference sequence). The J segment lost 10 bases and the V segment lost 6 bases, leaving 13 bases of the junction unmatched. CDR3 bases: TGTGCCAGCAGCCAGTCGATAGCGGGAGTTGGAGAGCAGTTCTTC. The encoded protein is CASSQSIAGVGEQFF.